These 24 T cell receptor beta chains came from one sample sequenced in a study of sequential checkpoint blockade in melanoma. The treatment: randomized to nivolumab then ipilimumab (arm A) or the reverse (arm B). Some clones are missing from TCRdb's copy, which holds only in-frame ones; the method was immunoSEQ multiplex PCR. The table has 20,000 to 25,000 clones, roughly 80% seen once; the top ten hold 10%. Material: CD8+ T cells sorted from blood (inferred from file names), obtained from a patient given nivolumab and ipilimumab in sequence. These TCRs come from a human donor with melanoma.

The V call is TRBV27, the J call TRBJ2-2; 8 bases line up with TRBD1. From germline, CDR1 is MNHEY and CDR2 SMNVEV (reference sequence). The V and J ends lost 3 bases and 7 bases, in that order; junction bases with no gene match: 7. CDR3 length: 15 amino acids. This CDR3 is CASSFSAGGIGELFF. The CDR3 DNA follows: TGTGCCAGCAGTTTTTCGGCAGGGGGCATCGGGGAGCTGTTTTTT.

The chain couples TRBV28 to TRBJ2-1; D may be TRBD1 (5 bases). There are 11 residues in the CDR3. The V end was cut by 6 bases, the J end by 9 bases, with 9 bases between. CDR1 is MDHEN and CDR2 is SYDVKM in the germline V gene. The CDR3 region is CASSLGVEQFF. CDR3 nucleotide sequence: TGTGCCAGCAGCCTAGGGGTTGAGCAGTTCTTC. Combining the CDR3 with reference TRBV28 and TRBJ2-1 gives the whole variable domain DVKVTQSSRYLVKRTGEKVFLECVQDMDHENMFWYRQDPGLGLRLIYFSYDVKMKEKGDIPEGYSVSREKKERFSLILESASTNQTSMYLCASSLGVEQFFGPGTRLTVL.

The chain's CDR3 is CAISEWAGSGNTIYF. The CDR3 DNA sequence: TGTGCCATCAGTGAGTGGGCAGGCTCTGGAAACACCATATATTTT. The genes are TRBV10-3 and TRBJ1-3; D not certain. The CDR3 totals 15 residues. V was pared by 1 base and J by 0 bases, with 7 bases between. CDR1 and CDR2 from the germline V gene are ENHRY and SYGVKD.

This clone has just one count. The rearrangement uses TRBV19 and TRBJ1-1; 7 bases are shared with TRBD1. Trimming at V came to 5 bases and at J to 5 bases, leaving 11 bases not matched to a gene. In germline, CDR1 is LNHDA, CDR2 SQIVND (reference sequence). The CDR3 runs 15 residues. CDR3 in DNA: TGTGCCAGTAGTCCCCACAGACAGGGTTGGACTGAAGCTTTCTTT. Translation: CASSPHRQGWTEAFF. Filled out from reference TRBV19 and TRBJ1-1, the complete variable domain reads DGGITQSPKYLFRKEGQNVTLSCEQNLNHDAMYWYRQDPGQGLRLIYYSQIVNDFQKGDIAEGYSVSREKKESFPLTVTSAQKNPTAFYLCASSPHRQGWTEAFFGQGTRLTVV.

V is TRBV4-1 and J is TRBJ2-7; 13 bases fit TRBD2. This CDR3 region has 18 residues. Germline lookup yields CDR1 MGHRA and CDR2 YSYEKL. V gave up 1 base and J gave up 0 bases; unmatched junction bases: 6. The CDR3 protein is CASSQGLAGGLSSYEQYF. In DNA form, the CDR3 reads TGCGCCAGCAGCCAAGGACTAGCGGGAGGATTAAGCTCCTACGAGCAGTACTTC.

This clone was counted a few times. The V gene is TRBV19, the J gene TRBJ2-7; tentatively, D is TRBD1 (6 bases). V was clipped by 5 bases and J by 2 bases, with 13 bases between them. CDR3 length equals 14 residues. Germline CDR1 LNHDA, CDR2 SQIVND (reference sequence). The DNA of the CDR3 is TGTGCCAGTAGTCACCGGGACACCGCCTACGAGCAGTACTTC. It codes for CASSHRDTAYEQYF. The complete variable domain, with remaining parts taken from reference TRBV19 and TRBJ2-7, reads DGGITQSPKYLFRKEGQNVTLSCEQNLNHDAMYWYRQDPGQGLRLIYYSQIVNDFQKGDIAEGYSVSREKKESFPLTVTSAQKNPTAFYLCASSHRDTAYEQYFGPGTRLTVT.

The chain combines TRBV2 with TRBJ2-7, with 8 bases that match TRBD1. This CDR3 contains 17 residues. V was clipped by 2 bases and J by 3 bases; unmatched bases: 12. Germline values: CDR1 SNHLY, CDR2 FYNNEI. The DNA for the CDR3 is TGTGCCAGCAGTGAACCTCCTGGACAGGGTCTATACTACGAGCAGTACTTC. Protein: CASSEPPGQGLYYEQYF.

The table lists this clone with a few counts. This CDR3 is also generated by other DNA sequences in the sample. The chain has TRBV28 and TRBJ2-1; possible D gene TRBD2, 7 bases. The CDR3 runs to 14 residues. V was shortened by 3 bases and J by 6 bases, with 12 bases between the two germline ends. Germline lookup yields CDR1 MDHEN and CDR2 SYDVKM. The CDR3, as DNA: TGTGCCAGCAGTTTTAGGGGGGGAAGCAATGAGCAGTTCTTC. This codes for CASSFRGGSNEQFF.

The chain joins TRBV4-3 to TRBJ1-4; D uncertain. V was cut by 2 bases and J by 4 bases, with 11 bases left in between. The CDR3 totals 15 residues. Germline CDR1 LGHNA, CDR2 YSLEER. Here the CDR3 DNA reads TGCGCCAGCAGCCAATTGACTGCCTATAATGAAAAACTGTTTTTT. It translates to CASSQLTAYNEKLFF.

The chain recombines TRBV28 with TRBJ2-2, with 9 bases matching TRBD1. This CDR3 spans 14 amino acids. V was pared by 6 bases and J by 3 bases, with 2 bases of the junction left unmatched. The germline V gene has CDR1 MDHEN and CDR2 SYDVKM. CDR3 loop: CASRTGGDTGELFF. The DNA for the CDR3 is TGTGCCAGCAGGACAGGGGGAGACACCGGGGAGCTGTTTTTT.

The chain recombines TRBV19 with TRBJ2-2; tentative D call: TRBD2 (5 bases). Germline V lookup: CDR1 LNHDA, CDR2 SQIVND (reference sequence). V gave up 8 bases and J gave up 4 bases, with 11 bases separating them. The CDR3 runs to 13 residues. CDR3: CASERKSTGELFF. For the CDR3, the DNA is TGTGCCAGTGAGCGGAAGTCCACCGGGGAGCTGTTTTTT.

The V gene is TRBV28, the J gene TRBJ1-5; 10 bases line up with TRBD1. This CDR3 is built from 19 residues. Germline CDR1 is MDHEN and CDR2 is SYDVKM. V lost 6 bases to trimming and J lost 0 bases; unmatched junction nucleotides: 14. CDR3 region: CASRLYGTGAPHSNQPQHF. The CDR3 DNA reads as TGTGCCAGCAGACTTTACGGGACAGGGGCCCCCCATAGCAATCAGCCCCAGCATTTT. The full variable domain, completed using reference TRBV28 and TRBJ1-5, is DVKVTQSSRYLVKRTGEKVFLECVQDMDHENMFWYRQDPGLGLRLIYFSYDVKMKEKGDIPEGYSVSREKKERFSLILESASTNQTSMYLCASRLYGTGAPHSNQPQHFGDGTRLSIL.

The chain couples TRBV27 to TRBJ2-4; D unresolved. Trimming stripped 5 bases from V and 4 bases from J, with 18 bases between. This CDR3 is 16 amino acids long. Germline V gene lookup returns CDR1 MNHEY and CDR2 SMNVEV (reference sequence). CDR3 sequence: CASSPPESLEKNIQYF. CDR3 in DNA: TGTGCCAGCAGTCCCCCTGAGAGCCTGGAGAAAAACATTCAGTACTTC.

This sequence joins TRBV6-9 and TRBJ1-5; no definite D call. The CDR3 sequence is 13 residues long. Germline CDR1 and CDR2: MNHGY and SVAAGI. The V gene lost 3 bases and the J gene lost 7 bases, with 10 bases spanning the gap. CDR3 in amino acids: CASSYSTGQPQHF. Here the CDR3 DNA reads TGTGCCAGCAGTTACTCGACTGGGCAGCCCCAGCATTTT.

J is TRBJ1-5 and V is TRBV19; the D is unclear. In germline, CDR1 is LNHDA, CDR2 SQIVND (reference sequence). V was pared by 9 bases and J by 2 bases, with 26 bases between. The CDR3 totals 18 residues. The CDR3 nucleotides read TGTGCCAGCAAGAGTCTCAAAATAACTCAGCGAGGCAATCAGCCCCAGCATTTT. Protein sequence: CASKSLKITQRGNQPQHF.

This clone is medium-sized by share. The rearrangement links TRBV5-1 to TRBJ1-1; weak D call: TRBD1 (6 bases). Trimming took 2 bases from V and 5 from J, leaving 13 bases between them. In germline, CDR1 is SGHRS, CDR2 YFSETQ. The CDR3 is 14 residues long. The CDR3 nucleotides read TGCGCCAGCAGCTTAGCCAGGGGTGGGACTGAAGCTTTCTTT. Its translation: CASSLARGGTEAFF. Variable domain in full (rest from reference TRBV5-1 and TRBJ1-1): KAGVTQTPRYLIKTRGQQVTLSCSPISGHRSVSWYQQTPGQGLQFLFEYFSETQRNKGNFPGRFSGRQFSNSRSEMNVSTLELGDSALYLCASSLARGGTEAFFGQGTRLTVV.

V and J are TRBV4-3 and TRBJ2-7; tentative D call: TRBD1 (6 bases). The CDR3 extends over 16 amino acids. V gave up 0 bases and J gave up 0 bases, with 12 bases separating them. Germline CDR1 LGHNA, CDR2 YSLEER. CDR3 sequence: CASSQDRGYFSYEQYF. The CDR3 DNA reads as TGCGCCAGCAGCCAAGACAGGGGTTACTTCTCCTACGAGCAGTACTTC.

The V gene is TRBV28, the J gene TRBJ2-2, with D unclear. This CDR3 has 13 amino acids. Trimming cost V 3 bases and J 5 bases, with 7 bases left between them. Germline V lookup: CDR1 MDHEN, CDR2 SYDVKM. The chain's CDR3 is CASSLVETGELFF. CDR3 nucleotide sequence: TGTGCCAGCAGTTTGGTAGAAACCGGGGAGCTGTTTTTT.

The chain employs TRBV25-1 and TRBJ2-5, with 11 nucleotides matching TRBD2. CDR3 length: 16 amino acids. Per the germline V gene, CDR1 is MGHDK and CDR2 is SYGVNS. V lost 3 bases to trimming and J lost 5 bases; unmatched junction nucleotides: 8. The CDR3 loop reads CASSDLSGRAGETQYF. CDR3 nucleotide sequence: TGTGCCAGCAGTGACCTTAGCGGGAGGGCCGGGGAGACCCAGTACTTC. The variable domain in full, with the rest retrieved from reference TRBV25-1 and TRBJ2-5, is EADIYQTPRYLVIGTGKKITLECSQTMGHDKMYWYQQDPGMELHLIHYSYGVNSTEKGDLSSESTVSRIRTEHFPLTLESARPSHTSQYLCASSDLSGRAGETQYFGPGTRLLVL.

The rearrangement uses TRBV28 and TRBJ2-7; 9 bases agree with TRBD1. With 5 bases clipped from V and 0 bases from J, the junction kept 5 bases outside the gene matches. The CDR3 totals 15 residues. CDR1 and CDR2 (germline): MDHEN, SYDVKM. The CDR3 DNA reads as TGTGCCAGCAGTGAACCGACAGGGGGCTCCTACGAGCAGTACTTC. Translation: CASSEPTGGSYEQYF.

CDR3 region: CASSYIGRDNQPQHF. CDR3 bases: TGTGCCAGCAGTTACATCGGCAGGGACAATCAGCCCCAGCATTTT. The J gene is TRBJ1-5, the V gene TRBV6-6, with D perhaps matching TRBD1 (5 bases). CDR3 size: 15 residues. Germline CDR1 MNHNY, CDR2 SVGAGI (reference sequence). V was trimmed by 2 bases and J by 3 bases, leaving 11 bases between them.

J is TRBJ2-7 and V is TRBV5-8; D is perhaps TRBD1 (6 bases). Germline V gene data show CDR1 as SGHTS and CDR2 as YDEGEE. V was pared by 4 bases and J by 3 bases, with 8 bases between. There are 12 residues in the CDR3. In DNA form, the CDR3 reads TGTGCCAGCAGCCCGGACAGCTACGAGCAGTACTTC. Translated: CASSPDSYEQYF.

The CDR3 nucleotides are TGTGCCTGGAGTTTGGGGGGGGATGGCTACACCTTC. It translates to CAWSLGGDGYTF. The chain couples TRBV30 to TRBJ1-2; tentative D call: TRBD1 (5 bases). The germline V and J ends were trimmed by 2 bases and 6 bases, with 10 bases remaining between them. The CDR3 sequence is 12 residues long. The germline V gene encodes CDR1 GTSNPN and CDR2 SVGIG (reference sequence). Drawing the rest from reference TRBV30 and TRBJ1-2, the complete variable domain is SQTIHQWPATLVQPVGSPLSLECTVEGTSNPNLYWYRQAAGRGLQLLFYSVGIGQISSEVPQNLSASRPQDRQFILSSKKLLLSDSGFYLCAWSLGGDGYTFGSGTRLTVV.

This chain uses TRBV6-6 with TRBJ2-7, with 7 nucleotides matching TRBD1. Germline values: CDR1 MNHNY, CDR2 SVGAGI (reference sequence). J lost 8 bases, V lost 4 bases, and 14 bases had no gene match. This CDR3 region has 15 residues. This CDR3 reads CASSSPRDSSTKQYF. CDR3 DNA sequence: TGTGCCAGCAGTTCCCCTAGGGACAGTTCTACGAAGCAGTACTTC.